This paragraph reports one T cell receptor (beta chain). Antigen specificity is unknown. Since all of the isolated RNA was reverse transcribed, expressed TCRB transcripts were what got sequenced. TCRdb keeps only in-frame clones here, not all; method: immunoSEQ multiplex PCR. The data contain 500,000 to 800,000 clones, about an eighth of them singletons. This record belongs to a study of beta chain features in type 1 diabetes. This CDR3 has 14 amino acids. Trimming took 10 bases from V and 4 from J; bases not matched to a gene: 13. From germline, CDR1 is MDHEN and CDR2 SYDVKM. Study findings and constraints: VDJ junctions from patients with type 1 diabetes contained fewer insertions and more deletions. The similarity of naive, central memory and Treg TCRB repertoires appeared greater among patients than among healthy donors. Significant though moderate, a shortening of TCRB CDR3s appeared in all four CD4+ subsets of Type 1 diabetes patients.

The chain combines TRBV28 with TRBJ2-7; 7 bases map to TRBD2. The specimen was naive CD4+ T cells from blood. This TCR was recovered from a man younger than 40 with type 1 diabetes. The CDR3 sequence: CATLRGEFRYEQYF. The CDR3, as DNA: TGTGCCACCCTCCGGGGGGAATTTAGGTACGAGCAGTACTTC.